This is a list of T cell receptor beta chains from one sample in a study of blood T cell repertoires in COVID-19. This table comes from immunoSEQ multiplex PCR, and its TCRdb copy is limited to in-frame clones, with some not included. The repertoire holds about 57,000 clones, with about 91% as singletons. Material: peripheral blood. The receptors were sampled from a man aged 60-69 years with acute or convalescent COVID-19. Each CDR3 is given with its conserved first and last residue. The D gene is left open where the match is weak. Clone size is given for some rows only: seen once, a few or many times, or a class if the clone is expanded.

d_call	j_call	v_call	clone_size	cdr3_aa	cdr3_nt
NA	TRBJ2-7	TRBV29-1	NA	CSVEDPGARYEQYF	TGCAGCGTTGAAGATCCTGGGGCCCGATACGAGCAGTACTTC
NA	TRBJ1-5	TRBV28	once	CASSLRQGSSNQPQHF	TGTGCCAGCAGTTTACGCCAGGGGTCTAGCAATCAGCCCCAGCATTTT
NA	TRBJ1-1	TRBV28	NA	CASSSLGAGSTEAFF	TGTGCCAGCAGTTCTTTGGGGGCTGGCAGCACTGAAGCTTTCTTT
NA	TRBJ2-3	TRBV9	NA	CASSPWTGTDTQYF	TGTGCCAGCAGCCCCTGGACTGGCACAGATACGCAGTATTTT
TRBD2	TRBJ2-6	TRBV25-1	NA	CASSEPGGGIQANVLTF	TGTGCCAGCAGTGAACCTGGCGGGGGTATACAGGCCAACGTCCTGACTTTC
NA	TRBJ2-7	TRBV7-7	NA	CASSPREGRRSYEQYF	TGTGCTAGCAGCCCTCGGGAAGGACGGCGATCCTACGAGCAGTACTTC
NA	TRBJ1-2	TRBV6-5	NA	CASSYNPRDGYTF	TGTGCCAGCAGTTACAACCCCAGGGATGGCTACACCTTC
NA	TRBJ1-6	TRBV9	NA	CASSDGGGTAINSPLHF	TGTGCCAGCAGCGATGGGGGAGGTACAGCGATTAATTCACCCCTCCACTTT
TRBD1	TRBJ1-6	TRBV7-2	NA	CASRTKPGQGSNSPLHF	TGTGCCAGCAGAACAAAACCAGGACAGGGAAGTAACTCACCCCTCCACTTT
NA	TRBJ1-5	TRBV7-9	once	CASSPLRAGNQPQHF	TGTGCCAGCAGCCCACTTAGAGCAGGGAATCAGCCCCAGCATTTT
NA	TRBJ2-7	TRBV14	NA	CASARQGRYEQYF	TGTGCCAGCGCCCGCCAGGGGCGGTACGAGCAGTACTTC
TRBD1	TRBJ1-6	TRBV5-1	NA	CASSPQWGTGESPLHF	TGCGCCAGCAGCCCACAATGGGGGACAGGGGAATCACCCCTCCACTTT
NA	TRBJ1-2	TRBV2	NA	CASSEANIAGYTF	TGTGCCAGCAGTGAAGCGAACATAGCTGGCTACACCTTC
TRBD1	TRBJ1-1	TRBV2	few	CASSVRGDTEAFF	TGTGCCAGCAGTGTCAGGGGGGACACTGAAGCTTTCTTT
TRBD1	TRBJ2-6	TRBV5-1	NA	CASSMQGADFSGANVLTF	TGCGCCAGCAGCATGCAGGGGGCGGATTTCTCTGGGGCCAACGTCCTGACTTTC
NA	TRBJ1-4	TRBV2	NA	CASSAGVKETNEKLFF	TGTGCCAGCAGTGCAGGGGTTAAGGAAACTAATGAAAAACTGTTTTTT
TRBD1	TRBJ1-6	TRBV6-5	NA	CASSSGTGNSPLHF	TGTGCCAGCAGTTCTGGGACAGGGAACTCACCCCTCCACTTT
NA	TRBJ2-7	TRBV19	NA	CASSVNSGVHEQYF	TGTGCCAGTAGCGTTAACTCGGGTGTCCACGAGCAGTACTTC
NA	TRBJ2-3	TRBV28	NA	CASMHGVTDTQYF	TGTGCCAGCATGCACGGGGTCACAGATACGCAGTATTTT
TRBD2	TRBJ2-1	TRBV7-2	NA	CASSLASGGGNEQFF	TGTGCCAGCAGCTTAGCTAGCGGGGGGGGTAATGAGCAGTTCTTC
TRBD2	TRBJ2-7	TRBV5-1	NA	CASSLYSGNSNEQYF	TGCGCCAGCAGCTTATATAGCGGGAATAGCAACGAGCAGTACTTC
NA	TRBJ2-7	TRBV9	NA	CASSASLQGYEQYF	TGTGCCAGCAGCGCGAGTCTCCAGGGATACGAGCAGTACTTC
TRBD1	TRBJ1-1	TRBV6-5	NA	CASSYSGTVNTEAFF	TGTGCCAGCAGTTACTCTGGGACAGTGAACACTGAAGCTTTCTTT
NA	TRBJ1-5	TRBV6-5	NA	CASRARGNQPQHF	TGTGCCAGCAGGGCGCGGGGGAATCAGCCCCAGCATTTT
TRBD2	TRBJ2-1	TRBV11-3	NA	CASSQGVAGGKNEQFF	TGTGCCAGCAGCCAGGGGGTAGCGGGAGGTAAGAATGAGCAGTTCTTC
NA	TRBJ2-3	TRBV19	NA	CASSIWGGGTDTQYF	TGTGCCAGTAGTATATGGGGAGGAGGCACAGATACGCAGTATTTT
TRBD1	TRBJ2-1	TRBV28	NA	CASGQEQFF	TGTGCCAGCGGACAGGAACAGTTCTTC
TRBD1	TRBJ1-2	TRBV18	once	CASSPLTGDYGYTF	TGTGCCAGCTCACCCCTGACAGGGGACTATGGCTACACCTTC
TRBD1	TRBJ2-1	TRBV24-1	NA	CATSDIQGATYNEQFF	TGTGCCACCAGTGACATACAGGGGGCGACTTACAATGAGCAGTTCTTC
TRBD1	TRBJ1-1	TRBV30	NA	CAWSTSGTGIGKNTEAFF	TGTGCCTGGAGTACATCTGGGACAGGGATAGGGAAAAACACTGAAGCTTTCTTT
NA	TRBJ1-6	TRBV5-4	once	CASSIGGVGNSPLHF	TGTGCCAGCAGCATCGGGGGTGTTGGTAATTCACCCCTCCACTTT
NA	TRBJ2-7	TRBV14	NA	CASSQGGTLSYEQYF	TGTGCCAGCAGCCAAGGCGGGACTCTTTCCTACGAGCAGTACTTC
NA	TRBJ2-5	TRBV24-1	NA	CATSGLEDTGFQETQYF	TGTGCCACCAGTGGCCTCGAGGACACCGGTTTCCAAGAGACCCAGTACTTC
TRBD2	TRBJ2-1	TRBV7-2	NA	CASSLNVVSGYNEQFF	TGTGCCAGCAGCTTAAATGTGGTTAGCGGGTACAATGAGCAGTTCTTC
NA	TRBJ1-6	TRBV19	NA	CAPRVGLDSPLHF	TGTGCCCCCAGAGTGGGGCTTGATTCACCCCTCCACTTT
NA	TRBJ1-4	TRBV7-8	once	CASSSRQQANEKLFF	TGTGCCAGCAGCTCGAGACAGCAGGCTAATGAAAAACTGTTTTTT
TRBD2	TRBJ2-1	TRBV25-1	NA	CASSDGRVSYNEQFF	TGTGCCAGCAGTGACGGGAGGGTCTCCTACAATGAGCAGTTCTTC
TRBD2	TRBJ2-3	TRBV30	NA	CAWIKPGLADLTDTQYF	TGTGCCTGGATCAAGCCCGGACTAGCGGATCTCACAGATACGCAGTATTTT
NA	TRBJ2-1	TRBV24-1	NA	CATSEKGQGFYNEQFF	TGTGCCACCAGTGAGAAGGGGCAGGGGTTTTACAATGAGCAGTTCTTC
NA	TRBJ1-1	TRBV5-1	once	CASSFGVGGNTEAFF	TGCGCCAGCAGCTTCGGAGTGGGGGGTAACACTGAAGCTTTCTTT
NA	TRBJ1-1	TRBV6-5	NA	CASSLREDAEAFF	TGTGCCAGCAGTTTAAGGGAGGACGCTGAAGCTTTCTTT
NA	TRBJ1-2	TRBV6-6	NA	CASRPPRRLNDGGYTF	TGTGCCAGCAGGCCCCCACGGCGGCTCAACGACGGGGGCTACACCTTC
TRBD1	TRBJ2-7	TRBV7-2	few	CASSLAGTGIGEQYF	TGTGCCAGCAGCTTAGCCGGGACAGGGATAGGCGAGCAGTACTTC
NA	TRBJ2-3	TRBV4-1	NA	CASSQGGQSTDTQYF	TGCGCCAGCAGCCAAGGAGGCCAGAGCACAGATACGCAGTATTTT
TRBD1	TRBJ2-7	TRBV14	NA	CASSPRTGSHEQYF	TGTGCCAGCAGCCCCCGGACAGGGTCACACGAGCAGTACTTC
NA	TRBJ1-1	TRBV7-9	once	CASSLGGSMNTEAFF	TGTGCCAGCAGCTTAGGTGGCTCCATGAACACTGAAGCTTTCTTT
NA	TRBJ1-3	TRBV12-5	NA	CASGLVSRGDSGNTIYF	TGTGCTAGTGGTTTGGTATCACGGGGAGACTCTGGAAACACCATATATTTT
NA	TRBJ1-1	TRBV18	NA	CASSSHPPRASPQAFF	TGTGCCAGCTCTTCACACCCCCCCCGTGCATCACCTCAAGCTTTCTTT
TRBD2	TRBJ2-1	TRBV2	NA	CAGRIGTSVYNEQFF	TGTGCCGGACGGATTGGGACTAGCGTTTACAATGAGCAGTTCTTC
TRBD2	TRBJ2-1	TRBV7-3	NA	CASASMTSGMSEQFF	TGTGCCAGCGCTAGCATGACTAGCGGGATGAGTGAGCAGTTCTTC
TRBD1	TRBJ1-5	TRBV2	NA	CASSGDSEYQPQHF	TGTGCCAGCAGCGGGGACAGTGAATATCAGCCCCAGCATTTT
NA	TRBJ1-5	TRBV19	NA	CASSLNPPGEDQPQHF	TGTGCCAGTAGTCTCAATCCACCGGGGGAGGATCAGCCCCAGCATTTT
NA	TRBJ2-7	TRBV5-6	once	CASSQGVLDYEQYF	TGTGCCAGCAGCCAGGGTGTCTTAGACTACGAGCAGTACTTC
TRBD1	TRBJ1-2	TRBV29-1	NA	CSVERAGGGYGYTF	TGCAGCGTTGAAAGGGCAGGGGGAGGCTATGGCTACACCTTC
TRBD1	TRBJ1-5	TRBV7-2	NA	CATQTTGNTQPQHF	TGTGCCACTCAAACGACAGGGAATACTCAGCCCCAGCATTTT